Listed below are T cell receptor beta chains from one sample, sequenced in a study of T cell responses to AZD1222 COVID-19 vaccine. Clones were read by immunoSEQ multiplex PCR, and TCRdb kept only the in-frame ones, dropping some. This sample has 75,000 to 100,000 clones; roughly 90% occur once, and the top ten carry less than 3.5%. The source material was peripheral blood, sampled on day 0 of AZD1222 vaccination. The receptors here all came from an adult in good health. Both conserved end residues are part of each CDR3. The order of the fields is clone size, D gene, J gene, V gene, CDR3 DNA, CDR3 protein. A D gene is named only where the DNA matches it firmly. Not all rows give a size; the values are once, few, many and, for expanded clones, a class.

NA | NA | TRBJ1-1 | TRBV3-1/TRBV3-2 | TGTGCCAGCAGCCCGCTGGGGAACACTGAAGCTTTCTTT | CASSPLGNTEAFF
NA | NA | TRBJ1-5 | TRBV6-2/TRBV6-3 | TGTGCCAGCAGTAGGGACGGCAATCAGCCCCAGCATTTT | CASSRDGNQPQHF
NA | NA | TRBJ2-2 | TRBV18 | TGTGCCAGCTCACCACCTAGGGGGATCGGCACCGGGGAGCTGTTTTTT | CASSPPRGIGTGELFF
NA | TRBD1 | TRBJ1-2 | TRBV19 | TGTGCCAGTAGTATAGCGCAGGGGGCAGACTATGGCTACACCTTC | CASSIAQGADYGYTF
NA | NA | TRBJ1-5 | TRBV10-3 | TGTGCCATCAGTGAGTCGGGCAGGAATCAGCCCCAGCATTTT | CAISESGRNQPQHF
NA | NA | TRBJ2-3 | TRBV5-4 | TGTGCCAGCAGCATCAAGCTACTCCCGCCCAACACAGATACGCAGTATTTT | CASSIKLLPPNTDTQYF
NA | NA | TRBJ1-2 | TRBV3-1/TRBV3-2 | TGTGCCAGCAGCCTGACAAAGGCTGGCTACACCTTC | CASSLTKAGYTF
NA | NA | TRBJ2-7 | TRBV2 | TGTGCCATAAACAGACAAGCAAACTCCTACGAGCAGTACTTC | CAINRQANSYEQYF
few | NA | TRBJ2-7 | TRBV13 | TGTGCCAGCAGCCATACCTACGAGCAGTACTTC | CASSHTYEQYF
NA | NA | TRBJ1-1 | TRBV3-1/TRBV3-2 | TGTGCCAGCAGCCAATCGGCAGGGAATTGGGCTGAAGCTTTCTTT | CASSQSAGNWAEAFF